A selection of T cell receptor beta chains follows, all from one sample in a study of PD-1 blockade in classical Hodgkin lymphoma. Generated by immunoSEQ multiplex PCR, the TCRdb table keeps only in-frame clones and is missing some. The sample carries roughly 50,000 clones, 86% recorded once. Sample: peripheral blood mononuclear cells (PBMCs), taken before the fourth cycle of nivolumab. The receptors shown here come from a human donor with classical Hodgkin lymphoma. Each CDR3 is given with its conserved first and last residue. The D gene is left open where the match is weak. Clone size is shown for a subset of rows, as once, few, many or a class of expanded clone.

J | D | V | size | DNA | CDR3
TRBJ1-5 | . | TRBV19 | once | TGTGCCAGTACCCGGGGGGCAGTGAGGGGTCAGCCCCAGCATTTT | CASTRGAVRGQPQHF
TRBJ2-7 | TRBD2 | TRBV7-2 | . | TGTGCCAGCAGCACCGAGGCGGGGGGGTCCTACGAGCAGTACTTC | CASSTEAGGSYEQYF
TRBJ1-4 | TRBD1 | TRBV27 | . | TGTGCCAGCAGTAAAGCGACAGGGGGTAATGAAAAACTGTTTTTT | CASSKATGGNEKLFF
TRBJ1-6 | . | TRBV18 | few | TGTGCCAGCTCACCGCAGGGGCGGAATTCACCCCTCCACTTT | CASSPQGRNSPLHF
TRBJ2-2 | . | TRBV5-1 | . | TGCGCCAGCAGCTTGGAGGGCACCGGGGAGCTGTTTTTT | CASSLEGTGELFF
TRBJ2-1 | . | TRBV19 | . | TGTGCCAGTAGTCGTTTTGGACAGCACAATGAGCAGTTCTTC | CASSRFGQHNEQFF
TRBJ1-1 | . | TRBV18 | . | TGTGCCAGCTCACGCAAGGAGAACACTGAAGCTTTCTTT | CASSRKENTEAFF
TRBJ1-3 | . | TRBV6-4 | . | TGTGCCAGCAGTGTCTCGACGGACTCTGGAAACACCATATATTTT | CASSVSTDSGNTIYF
TRBJ2-3 | . | TRBV6-5 | . | TGTGCCAGCAGTTCCGGACAGTCTAGCACAGATACGCAGTATTTT | CASSSGQSSTDTQYF
TRBJ2-5 | . | TRBV29-1 | few | TGCAGCGTTGGGGACCCCCAAGAGACCCAGTACTTC | CSVGDPQETQYF
TRBJ2-1 | TRBD2 | TRBV7-2 | . | TGTGCCAGCAGCTCACTGGCTAGCGGGGGTATTGAGCAGTTCTTC | CASSSLASGGIEQFF
TRBJ1-1 | . | TRBV5-1 | . | TGCGCCAGCAGCTTGGAGCTGAACACTGAAGCTTTCTTT | CASSLELNTEAFF
TRBJ2-7 | . | TRBV19 | . | TGTGCCAGTAGTATAGGACGCGGGGCCGAGCAGTACTTC | CASSIGRGAEQYF
TRBJ2-3 | TRBD2 | TRBV9 | . | TGTGCCAGCAGCTTACTAGCGGGGGTCACAGATACGCAGTATTTT | CASSLLAGVTDTQYF
TRBJ1-2 | . | TRBV7-8 | . | TGTGCCAGCAGCCCGGACATAAACTATGGCTACACCTTC | CASSPDINYGYTF
TRBJ2-7 | TRBD1 | TRBV6-5 | . | TGTGCCAGCAGGGGCGGGACAGGGGTTTCCTACGAGCAGTACTTC | CASRGGTGVSYEQYF
TRBJ2-5 | . | TRBV28 | . | TGTGCCAGCAGCCTAGGGGGATGGGGGGAGACCCAGTACTTC | CASSLGGWGETQYF
TRBJ2-7 | . | TRBV6-5 | few | TGTGCCAGCAGCACTTTAGCGGAAAGCTCCTACGAGCAGTACTTC | CASSTLAESSYEQYF
TRBJ2-7 | . | TRBV7-6 | . | TGTGCCAGCAGCGCCCGCCTGCTAGCTGCCCACGAGCAGTACTTC | CASSARLLAAHEQYF
TRBJ1-1 | . | TRBV14 | few | TGTGCCAGCAGTCAAGGCGGGGCGGTGGCGACTGAAGCTTTCTTT | CASSQGGAVATEAFF
TRBJ2-4 | . | TRBV7-2 | . | TGTGCCAGCAGCTTAACCGGGACCAATACTATTCAGTACTTC | CASSLTGTNTIQYF
TRBJ1-1 | . | TRBV6-1 | . | TGTGCCAGCAGGACAGGGAACACTGAAGCTTTCTTT | CASRTGNTEAFF
TRBJ2-1 | . | TRBV14 | once | TGTGCCAGCAGCCAAGGACTAAACTACAATGAGCAGTTCTTC | CASSQGLNYNEQFF
TRBJ1-3 | . | TRBV21-1 | . | TGTGCCAGCAGCCTACGATTGCTACAACACGCACGAAACACCATATATTTT | CASSLRLLQHARNTIYF
TRBJ2-1 | . | TRBV5-1 | . | TGCGCCAGCACTTCCGGACGGTACAATGAGCAGTTCTTC | CASTSGRYNEQFF
TRBJ1-5 | . | TRBV4-1 | . | TGCGCCAGCAGCCAAGTAGTCCTACAGCCCCAGCATTTT | CASSQVVLQPQHF
TRBJ2-2 | . | TRBV11-2 | once | TGTGCCAGCAGCTTTTGGGGGCAGCTGTTTTTT | CASSFWGQLFF
TRBJ2-7 | TRBD1 | TRBV18 | . | TGTGCCAGCTCCCCGGGACAGGGGAGCGCCTACGAGCAGTACTTC | CASSPGQGSAYEQYF
TRBJ1-2 | . | TRBV25-1 | . | TGTGCCAGCAGTGAAGAGGGGCATCCCTATGGCTACACCTTC | CASSEEGHPYGYTF
TRBJ1-2 | . | TRBV5-3 | . | TGTGCCAGAAGCCCCGGTCAGGGTTTACGGTATGGCTACACCTTC | CARSPGQGLRYGYTF
TRBJ2-3 | TRBD2 | TRBV5-6 | . | TGTGCCAGCAGCTCACTACGGACTAGCGGGAGATCCACAGATACGCAGTATTTT | CASSSLRTSGRSTDTQYF
TRBJ2-1 | . | TRBV7-3 | . | TGTGCCAGCAGCTTAACAGGGTACAATGAGCAGTTCTTC | CASSLTGYNEQFF
TRBJ1-5 | . | TRBV6-1 | . | TGTGCCAGCAGTGTGGACAGCCAAGAGGGACAGCCCCAGCATTTT | CASSVDSQEGQPQHF
TRBJ2-6 | . | TRBV5-6 | once | TGTGCCAGCAGCTTACAGGGCTCTGGGGCCAACGTCCTGACTTTC | CASSLQGSGANVLTF
TRBJ1-5 | . | TRBV28 | few | TGTGCCAGCAGTTTACTGGCAGCCGGCGATGGCAATCAGCCCCAGCATTTT | CASSLLAAGDGNQPQHF
TRBJ1-5 | . | TRBV11-2 | . | TGTGCCAGCAGCGGGGGCGGGGGGCCCCAGCATTTT | CASSGGGGPQHF
TRBJ1-5 | . | TRBV28 | . | TGTGCCAGCAGTTCACCAGGGGCGCCAAATCAGCCCCAGCATTTT | CASSSPGAPNQPQHF
TRBJ2-3 | . | TRBV19 | . | TGTGCCAGTATTGGGCAGGGCCCAGATACGCAGTATTTT | CASIGQGPDTQYF
TRBJ2-7 | . | TRBV10-3 | . | TGTGCCATCAGTGTTATAGGGTACGGGTCCTACGAGCAGTACTTC | CAISVIGYGSYEQYF
TRBJ2-3 | . | TRBV4-2 | . | TGTGCCAGCAGCCAAGTTTACGATACGCAGTATTTT | CASSQVYDTQYF
TRBJ1-4 | . | TRBV7-2 | . | TGTGCCAGCAGCTGGACAGCAACTAATGAAAAACTGTTTTTT | CASSWTATNEKLFF
TRBJ2-5 | . | TRBV7-9 | . | TGTGCCAGCAGCTTCCTGGAGACCCAGTACTTC | CASSFLETQYF
TRBJ1-5 | . | TRBV7-6 | . | TGTGCCAGCAGCCGAGACAGTAGCAATCAGCCCCAGCATTTT | CASSRDSSNQPQHF
TRBJ1-2 | . | TRBV9 | few | TGTGCCAGCAGCACGACAGAGAACTATGGCTACACCTTC | CASSTTENYGYTF
TRBJ1-5 | . | TRBV6-6 | . | TGTGCCAGCAGATATTCCCACAGGGTCAATCAGCCCCAGCATTTT | CASRYSHRVNQPQHF
TRBJ2-7 | . | TRBV4-2 | . | TGTGCCAGCAGCCAAGGGGACCGGGAGTACTCCTACGAGCAGTACTTC | CASSQGDREYSYEQYF
TRBJ2-5 | . | TRBV2 | few | TGTGCCAGCAGTGATGGGCAGCCCCCAAGAACCCAGTACTTC | CASSDGQPPRTQYF